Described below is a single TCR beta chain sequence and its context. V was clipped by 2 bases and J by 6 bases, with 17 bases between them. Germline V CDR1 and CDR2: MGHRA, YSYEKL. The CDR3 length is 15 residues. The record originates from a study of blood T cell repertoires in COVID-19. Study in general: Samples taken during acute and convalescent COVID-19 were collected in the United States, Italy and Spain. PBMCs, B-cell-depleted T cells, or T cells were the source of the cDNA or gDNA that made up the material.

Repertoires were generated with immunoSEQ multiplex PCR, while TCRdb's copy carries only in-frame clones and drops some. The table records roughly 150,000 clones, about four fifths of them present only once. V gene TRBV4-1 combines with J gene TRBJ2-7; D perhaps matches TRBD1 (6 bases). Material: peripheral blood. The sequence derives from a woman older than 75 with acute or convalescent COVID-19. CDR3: CASSQQSRTVGEQYF. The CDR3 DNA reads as TGCGCCAGCAGCCAACAGAGTCGGACAGTTGGCGAGCAGTACTTC.